This T cell receptor beta chain was recovered during a study of type 1 regulatory T cells. Study context: T-allo10 is an in vitro-generated, Tr1-enriched CD4 T cell product specific for alloantigen.

In this sample, this clonotype turned up many times. Its antigen is still unknown. The CDR3 covers 15 residues. Germline lookup yields CDR1 SGHRS and CDR2 YFSETQ. The V end lost 5 bases, the J end lost 4 bases, and 16 bases lay between the germline ends. TCRdb re-analysed the reads in MiXCR, keeping a single row per CDR3 protein. This table has roughly 40,000 distinct CDR3 sequences, 12% appearing once. The receptor was derived from a human donor in good health. The sequenced sample consisted of cultured non-Tr1 T cells, either the whole culture or a sorted T cell fraction (not recorded which). The V gene is TRBV5-1, the J gene TRBJ2-1, with D unresolved. CDR3 in amino acids: CASRAVGGNYNEQFF. CDR3 bases: TGCGCCAGCAGAGCTGTGGGTGGAAATTACAATGAGCAGTTCTTC.